The 30 T cell receptor beta chains reported below all come from one sample, sequenced in a study of blood T cells in healthy people across ages. Next came a second PCR, run for about 6 to 12 cycles, which used a sample-barcoded 5' primer along with a J-beta primer mix. TCRdb re-called the 5' RACE reads through MiXCR, storing one row per CDR3 protein. The table includes 1.4 million to 1.5 million distinct CDR3 sequences, 42% detected once. The sample consisted of blood. Receptors were obtained from a woman aged 18-35 years in good health.

The V gene is TRBV10-3, the J gene TRBJ2-2; weak D call: TRBD1 (6 bases). The CDR3 is made up of 12 amino acids. V was pared by 7 bases and J by 6 bases, with 9 bases between. Germline CDR1 is ENHRY and CDR2 is SYGVKD. CDR3 in amino acids: CAIKGGPGELFF. In nucleotides, the CDR3 is TGTGCCATCAAAGGGGGTCCCGGGGAGCTGTTTTTT.

This clonotype came up a few times. CDR3 protein: CASSLWASGGNEQFF. The CDR3 DNA follows: TGCGCCAGCAGCTTGTGGGCTAGCGGGGGTAATGAGCAGTTCTTC. The V and J genes are TRBV5-1 and TRBJ2-1; 10 bases fit TRBD2. CDR3 length equals 15 residues. Germline loops: CDR1 SGHRS, CDR2 YFSETQ. The J segment lost 7 bases and the V segment lost 1 base, leaving 5 bases of the junction unmatched. The whole variable domain, remainder taken from reference TRBV5-1 and TRBJ2-1, is KAGVTQTPRYLIKTRGQQVTLSCSPISGHRSVSWYQQTPGQGLQFLFEYFSETQRNKGNFPGRFSGRQFSNSRSEMNVSTLELGDSALYLCASSLWASGGNEQFFGPGTRLTVL.

V gene TRBV3-1 combines with J gene TRBJ2-7, with D perhaps assigned TRBD1 or TRBD2 (5 bases each). CDR3 length: 16 residues. Germline V gene lookup returns CDR1 LGHDT and CDR2 YNNKEL (reference sequence). Trimming left V 0 bases short and J 9 bases short, with 21 bases between. The chain's CDR3 is CASSQEGPSAKCGQYF. DNA of the CDR3: TGTGCCAGCAGCCAAGAGGGACCTTCTGCCAAGTGCGGGCAGTACTTC.

The rearrangement links TRBV5-1 to TRBJ2-7; a weak D match, TRBD2 (5 bases). Per the germline V gene, CDR1 is SGHRS and CDR2 is YFSETQ. The CDR3 spans 14 residues. The germline V and J ends were trimmed by 4 bases and 3 bases, with 14 bases remaining between them. CDR3 bases: TGCGCCAGCAGCGAGGGCCTCAGTGACTACGAGCAGTACTTC. Residues: CASSEGLSDYEQYF.

The chain links TRBV20-1 to TRBJ2-1; D ambiguous. V lost 3 bases and J lost 7, with 16 bases in between. The germline V gene has CDR1 DFQATT and CDR2 SNEGSKA (reference sequence). The CDR3 runs to 14 residues. The CDR3 nucleotides are TGCAGTGCTAGTTTTCGGGCTTTGAGAAATGAGCAGTTCTTC. Encoded protein: CSASFRALRNEQFF.

The rearrangement joins TRBV5-1 to TRBJ2-1; 8 positions match TRBD2. This CDR3 spans 15 amino acids. The germline gives CDR1 SGHRS, CDR2 YFSETQ. Trimming took 5 bases from V and 0 from J; bases not matched to a gene: 4. In DNA form, the CDR3 reads TGCGCCAGCAGAGGGGGGACTAGCTCCTACAATGAGCAGTTCTTC. Translated, it gives CASRGGTSSYNEQFF. Drawing the rest from reference TRBV5-1 and TRBJ2-1, the complete variable domain is KAGVTQTPRYLIKTRGQQVTLSCSPISGHRSVSWYQQTPGQGLQFLFEYFSETQRNKGNFPGRFSGRQFSNSRSEMNVSTLELGDSALYLCASRGGTSSYNEQFFGPGTRLTVL.

The chain combines TRBV6-1 with TRBJ2-7; D gene ambiguous. The CDR3 has 12 amino acids. Between the trimmed V and J ends, which lost 7 bases and 4 bases, there was a span of 11 bases. Germline V gene sequence: CDR1 MNHNS, CDR2 SASEGT. The CDR3 bases are TGTGCCAGCACTGAGCGCCTTTACGAGCAGTACTTC. Protein: CASTERLYEQYF.

This chain connects TRBV2 to TRBJ1-5; 8 bases align to TRBD1. Losses at the gene ends were 4 bases for V and 0 bases for J; bases not matched to a gene: 2. Germline assignment: CDR1 SNHLY and CDR2 FYNNEI. The CDR3 has 15 amino acids. CDR3 in DNA: TGTGCCAGCAGTGCCGACAGGGGTAGCAATCAGCCCCAGCATTTT. Its translation: CASSADRGSNQPQHF.

The chain carries TRBV7-2 and TRBJ1-2, with a weak D call TRBD1 (6 bases). In germline, CDR1 is SGHTA, CDR2 FQGNSA. This CDR3 has 13 amino acids. V dropped 1 base and J dropped 7 bases, with 10 bases sitting between them. The CDR3 bases are TGTGCCAGCAGCTTAGTCGAAGGGGGTGGCTACACCTTC. This sequence encodes CASSLVEGGGYTF.

The chain employs TRBV2 and TRBJ2-1, with 13 bases that match TRBD2. CDR1 is SNHLY and CDR2 is FYNNEI in the germline V gene. This CDR3 spans 17 amino acids. Germline trimming cut 3 bases from V and 3 bases from J; bases unmatched to any gene: 5. CDR3 residues: CASSDWTSGGDYNEQFF. In DNA, the CDR3 is TGTGCCAGCAGTGACTGGACTAGCGGGGGAGACTACAATGAGCAGTTCTTC. Looking up the rest from reference TRBV2 and TRBJ2-1 gives the full variable domain: EPEVTQTPSHQVTQMGQEVILRCVPISNHLYFYWYRQILGQKVEFLVSFYNNEISEKSEIFDDQFSVERPDGSNFTLKIRSTKLEDSAMYFCASSDWTSGGDYNEQFFGPGTRLTVL.

The sample holds a few counts of this clonotype. Since a much larger clone is just one base distant, this may be a read error. V gene TRBV9 combines with J gene TRBJ2-3; D call uncertain. From germline, CDR1 is SGDLS and CDR2 YYNGEE. The CDR3 loop spans 13 amino acids. Trimming removed 0 bases at V and 1 base at J, with 3 bases between. DNA for the CDR3: TGTGCCAGCAGCGTAGCGGGCACAGATACGCAGTATTTT. Translated: CASSVAGTDTQYF.

This chain joins TRBV7-3 and TRBJ2-7; D unresolved. Germline CDR1 is SGHTA and CDR2 is FQGTGA. The CDR3 is made up of 14 amino acids. V lost 5 bases to trimming and J lost 7 bases, with 18 bases between them. Written as DNA, the CDR3 is TGTGCCAGCAGCCAAGGACCCGAGTACAATGAGCAGTACTTC. Translated, it gives CASSQGPEYNEQYF.

Comment on this clonotype: This may come from a read error, since a much larger clone is one base off. The V gene is TRBV29-1, the J gene TRBJ2-7, with a possible D match to TRBD2 (7 bases). This CDR3 comprises 14 residues. The germline CDR1 and CDR2 sequences are SQVTM and ANQGSEA. CDR3 sequence: CSVEGSGTTYEPYF. Here the CDR3 DNA reads TGCAGCGTTGAAGGGAGCGGGACAACCTACGAGCCGTACTTC.

The chain employs TRBV20-1 and TRBJ2-4; 11 bases align to TRBD2. Judging by the DNA end, TRBJ2-7 fits better; the J call may be wrong. This CDR3 is built from 15 residues. Germline assignment: CDR1 DFQATT and CDR2 SNEGSKA (reference sequence). The CDR3 DNA is TGCAGTACTCCGTCGACTAGCGGGAAAGCCTACGAGCAGTACTTC. It encodes CSTPSTSGKAYEQYF.

This clonotype was recorded once. The rearrangement links TRBV6-5 to TRBJ2-3, with D tentatively TRBD1 (5 bases). CDR1 and CDR2 from the germline V gene are MNHEY and SVGAGI. Trimming left V 2 bases short and J 0 bases short, with 9 bases between. The CDR3 extends over 15 amino acids. The CDR3 sequence: CASSYAGSSTDTQYF. CDR3 bases: TGTGCCAGCAGTTACGCAGGGTCTAGCACAGATACGCAGTATTTT.

The J gene is TRBJ2-5, the V gene TRBV9; 8 nucleotides agree with TRBD2. The J call could be wrong; TRBJ2-7 is a better fit for the DNA end. Germline V CDR1 and CDR2: SGDLS, YYNGEE. The CDR3 has 16 residues. The CDR3 DNA sequence: TGTGCCAGCAGCGTAGAGACGGCTAGCGGGTCCGGCGAGCAGTACTTC. It translates to CASSVETASGSGEQYF.

The chain combines TRBV7-2 with TRBJ1-5; D possibly corresponds to TRBD1 (6 bases). There are 13 residues in the CDR3. V was pared by 2 bases and J by 6 bases, with 8 bases between. Germline V gene lookup returns CDR1 SGHTA and CDR2 FQGNSA. CDR3 sequence (DNA): TGTGCCAGCAGCTTACAGGGGTTTCAGCCCCAGCATTTT. Its protein product is CASSLQGFQPQHF.

The chain uses TRBV20-1 and TRBJ2-1, with D tentatively TRBD1 or TRBD2 (5 bases each). The ends were cut back, 5 bases at V and 0 bases at J, with 17 bases in the middle. The length of the CDR3 is 16 residues. CDR1 and CDR2 (germline): DFQATT, SNEGSKA (reference sequence). DNA for the CDR3: TGCAGTGCTGAGGGGACCTCGACGAGCTCCTACAATGAGCAGTTCTTC. Its translation is CSAEGTSTSSYNEQFF.

J is TRBJ2-3 and V is TRBV7-9; the D gene could be TRBD1 or TRBD2 (7 bases each). The V gene's germline CDR1 is SEHNR and CDR2 FQNEAQ (reference sequence). The CDR3 contains 14 residues. CDR3 nucleotide sequence: TGTGCGGGGAGCGGGACAGTGGAACCTGATACGCAGTATTTT. Translated: CAGSGTVEPDTQYF.

DNA of the CDR3: TGTGCCAGCGGGAGGACAGGTCTGAACACTGAAGCTTTCTTT. Amino acid sequence: CASGRTGLNTEAFF. This chain joins TRBV6-1 and TRBJ1-1; 7 nucleotides match TRBD1. The CDR3 consists of 14 residues. V trimming: 8 bases; J trimming: 0 bases; junction bases outside the gene matches: 6. Germline V gene sequence: CDR1 MNHNS, CDR2 SASEGT.

This chain uses TRBV5-1 with TRBJ2-7; 8 nucleotides match TRBD1. Germline trimming cut 4 bases from V and 4 bases from J; bases unmatched to any gene: 4. This CDR3 region has 13 residues. Per the germline V gene, CDR1 is SGHRS and CDR2 is YFSETQ. CDR3 amino acids: CASSRDRLYEQYF. DNA for the CDR3: TGCGCCAGCAGCCGGGACAGGCTTTACGAGCAGTACTTC.

This clonotype came up many times. The CDR3 sequence is CASSLQENTEAFF. The CDR3 nucleotides read TGTGCCAGCAGCTTACAGGAGAACACTGAAGCTTTCTTT. The chain couples TRBV7-9 to TRBJ1-1; D not resolved. Trimming shortened V by 2 bases and J by 1 base, and 5 bases separated the two germline ends. Per the germline V gene, CDR1 is SEHNR and CDR2 is FQNEAQ (reference sequence). This CDR3 comprises 13 residues.

This rearrangement joins TRBV10-3 to TRBJ2-5, with D possibly TRBD2 on 6 matching bases. Germline lookup yields CDR1 ENHRY and CDR2 SYGVKD. Trimming shortened V by 6 bases and J by 4 bases, and 12 bases separated the two germline ends. The CDR3 sequence is 13 residues long. CDR3 in amino acids: CAISSGTRETQYF. In DNA, the CDR3 is TGTGCCATCAGCTCCGGGACTCGAGAGACCCAGTACTTC.

This clonotype was found once. This chain connects TRBV9 to TRBJ1-4; a weak D match, TRBD1 (6 bases). Deletions cut 3 bases from V and 0 bases from J, with 12 bases between. The germline CDR1 and CDR2 sequences are SGDLS and YYNGEE. The CDR3 is 16 residues long. CDR3 nucleotides: TGTGCCAGCAGCGAGAGGGGGGTTGCAACTAATGAAAAACTGTTTTTT. This translates into CASSERGVATNEKLFF.

The V and J genes are TRBV27 and TRBJ2-2; D ambiguous. Germline V gene lookup returns CDR1 MNHEY and CDR2 SMNVEV (reference sequence). V lost 8 bases and J lost 5, with 9 bases in between. The length of the CDR3 is 12 residues. The CDR3: CASLSGTGELFF. In DNA form, the CDR3 reads TGTGCCAGCCTCTCCGGAACCGGGGAGCTGTTTTTT.

The CDR3, as DNA: TGTGCCAGCAGCGCCACGACAGGCAGTCAGCCCCAGCATTTT. It codes for CASSATTGSQPQHF. The chain links TRBV9 to TRBJ1-5, with D perhaps TRBD1 (6 bases). Per the germline V gene, CDR1 is SGDLS and CDR2 is YYNGEE. This CDR3 contains 14 residues. V was cut by 3 bases and J by 6 bases, with 13 bases left in between.

This chain connects TRBV5-1 to TRBJ2-1, with 7 bases identical to TRBD2. V lost 0 bases and J lost 9; bases outside the gene matches: 9. The CDR3 is made up of 15 amino acids. Germline-derived CDR1 and CDR2 are SGHRS and YFSETQ. The CDR3 is CASSLASGVPPEQFF. DNA of the CDR3: TGCGCCAGCAGCTTGGCCAGCGGGGTTCCCCCTGAGCAGTTCTTC.

The sample holds a few counts of this clonotype. This CDR3 is CASSLYEGLGYTF. The CDR3 DNA reads TGTGCCAGCAGCTTATACGAGGGGTTGGGCTACACCTTC. J is TRBJ1-2 and V is TRBV7-3; D might be TRBD1 (5 bases). Trimming removed 2 bases at V and 8 bases at J, with 12 bases between. This CDR3 region has 13 residues. Germline CDR1 and CDR2: SGHTA and FQGTGA. Based on the CDR3 plus reference TRBV7-3 and TRBJ1-2, the full variable domain is GAGVSQTPSNKVTEKGKYVELRCDPISGHTALYWYRQSLGQGPEFLIYFQGTGAADDSGLPNDRFFAVRPEGSVSTLKIQRTERGDSAVYLCASSLYEGLGYTFGSGTRLTVV.

CDR3 sequence: CASSYEIHRDYEQYF. CDR3 sequence (DNA): TGTGCCAGCAGTTACGAGATACACAGGGATTACGAGCAGTACTTC. J is TRBJ2-4 and V is TRBV6-8, with a weak D call TRBD1 (6 bases). The J call is in doubt because the DNA end fits TRBJ2-7 better. The CDR3 is 15 amino acids. Germline values: CDR1 MNHGY, CDR2 SAAAGT.

V gene TRBV6-1 combines with J gene TRBJ1-4, with D tentatively TRBD1 (6 bases). The CDR3 extends over 14 amino acids. V lost 6 bases, J lost 8 bases, and 16 bases lay in between. From germline, CDR1 is MNHNS and CDR2 SASEGT. CDR3 protein: CASRDRQEVEKLFF. The DNA for the CDR3 is TGTGCCAGCAGAGATCGACAGGAGGTGGAAAAACTGTTTTTT.